A selection of T cell receptor beta chains follows, all from one sample in a study of T cells in Graves' hyperthyroidism and ophthalmopathy. TCRdb redid the calling of the multiplex PCR reads with MiXCR, one entry per CDR3 protein. The profile covers a few hundred thousand distinct CDR3 sequences, with 40% to 55% appearing a single time and around 47% taken by the ten largest. The specimen was peripheral blood or thyroid tissue (not recorded which). These receptors all come from an adult woman with Graves' disease, either hyperthyroidism or ophthalmopathy (not recorded which). Each CDR3 is given with its conserved first and last residue. Each record gives: V gene, CDR3 length, clone size, J gene, D gene, CDR3 DNA, CDR3 protein. D genes are given only for firm matches. Clone size is shown for a subset of rows, as once, few, many or a class of expanded clone.

TRBV4-2	12	many	TRBJ2-5	.	TGTGCCAGCAGCCAAGACCCCGAGACCCAGTACTTC	CASSQDPETQYF
TRBV4-2	16	many	TRBJ2-2	.	TGTGCCAGCAGCCCCCGGGGACAAGCGAACACCGGGGAGCTGTTTTTT	CASSPRGQANTGELFF
TRBV7-9	15	many	TRBJ1-1	TRBD1	TGTGCCAGCAGCTTAATGACAGGGGGCTATACTGAAGCTTTCTTT	CASSLMTGGYTEAFF
TRBV5-1	14	many	TRBJ2-7	TRBD1	TGCGCCAGCAGCTCCGGGACAGGAGCCTACGAGCAGTACTTC	CASSSGTGAYEQYF
TRBV5-1	15	many	TRBJ2-2	TRBD2	TGCGCCAGCAGGGGACTAGCGGTGAACACCGGGGAGCTGTTTTTT	CASRGLAVNTGELFF
TRBV7-9	15	.	TRBJ2-7	TRBD1	TGTGCCAGCAGGGCCGACAGGGGCTTTCCCTACGAGCAGTACTTC	CASRADRGFPYEQYF
TRBV9	14	many	TRBJ1-1	.	TGTGCCAGCAGCGTCCGTACAGGGAGCACTGAAGCTTTCTTT	CASSVRTGSTEAFF
TRBV7-8	15	.	TRBJ2-7	TRBD1	TGTGCCAGCAGCTTAATTCCGGGACAGCACTACGAGCAGTACTTC	CASSLIPGQHYEQYF
TRBV15	15	few	TRBJ2-1	TRBD1	TGTGCCACCAGCAGAGAGGGACAGCATACCAATGAGCAGTTCTTC	CATSREGQHTNEQFF
TRBV7-9	14	many	TRBJ2-7	.	TGTGCCAGCAGCTTAACGGGGAAAACCTACGAGCAGTACTTC	CASSLTGKTYEQYF
TRBV20-1	12	few	TRBJ2-7	.	TGCAGTCGCAGACTCACCTCCTACGAGCAGTACTTC	CSRRLTSYEQYF
TRBV24-1	13	many	TRBJ1-1	.	TGTGCCACCAGGTCAGAACTTAACACTGAAGCTTTCTTT	CATRSELNTEAFF
TRBV5-1	17	many	TRBJ2-5	TRBD2	TGCGCCAGCAGCTTCGGGACTAGCCTTCCCTCACAAGAGACCCAGTACTTC	CASSFGTSLPSQETQYF
TRBV25-1	16	once	TRBJ1-6	TRBD1	TGTGCCAGCAGAACCGGGACAGGGAAGAAAGAATCACCCCTCCACTTT	CASRTGTGKKESPLHF
TRBV6-5	13	few	TRBJ2-2	.	TGTGCCGCGCAGGGGAGGGGTACCGGGGAGCTGTTTTTT	CAAQGRGTGELFF
TRBV2	15	.	TRBJ2-7	TRBD1	TGTGCCAGCCATTCAGGATGGACAGGGACCTACGAGCAGTACTTC	CASHSGWTGTYEQYF
TRBV20-1	11	.	TRBJ1-6	.	TGCAGTGCTAGGGATAGCAATCAGCCCCACTTT	CSARDSNQPHF
TRBV7-9	11	.	TRBJ1-6	.	TGTGCCAGCAGCTTCGAGTCACCCCTCCACTTT	CASSFESPLHF
TRBV10-3	16	once	TRBJ2-1	TRBD2	TGTGCCATCAGTGATTCGGGACTAGGGAAACCTAATGAGCAGTTCTTC	CAISDSGLGKPNEQFF
TRBV20-1	11	.	TRBJ2-5	.	TGCAGTGCTAGGGGGGTGGGGACCCAATACTTC	CSARGVGTQYF
TRBV7-8	15	.	TRBJ1-2	TRBD1	TGTGCCAGCAGCTCTATTAGAGACAGGGGCATTGGCTACACCTTC	CASSSIRDRGIGYTF
TRBV11-2	13	many	TRBJ2-7	TRBD1	TGTGCCAGCCACGGGACAGGGGGCCACGAGCAGTACTTC	CASHGTGGHEQYF
TRBV2	13	many	TRBJ1-2	.	TGTGCCAGTCAGGAGGATCTTAACTATGGCTACACCTTC	CASQEDLNYGYTF
TRBV7-9	15	.	TRBJ2-7	.	TGTGCCAGCAGCTCCTCCGTTGACAGGAACTACGAGCAGTACTTC	CASSSSVDRNYEQYF
TRBV4-1	16	few	TRBJ1-4	.	TGCGCCAGCAGCCAAGACGCGGGGCCGGCGGTTGGAAAACTGTTTTTT	CASSQDAGPAVGKLFF
TRBV14	20	many	TRBJ2-2	TRBD2	TGTGCCAGCAGCCAAGGTGACCCTAGCGGGAGGGCCATCTTTTCCGGGGAGCTGTTTTTT	CASSQGDPSGRAIFSGELFF
TRBV10-3	14	many	TRBJ2-2	.	TGTGCCATCACTCCGGGACTTAACACCGGGGAGCTGTTTTTT	CAITPGLNTGELFF
TRBV12-3/TRBV12-4	11	many	TRBJ2-7	.	TGTGCCAGCAGTTGGGGGTTCGAGCAGTACTTC	CASSWGFEQYF
TRBV13	16	many	TRBJ1-3	.	TGTGCCAGCAGCTATGGACAGACCAACTCTGGAAACACCATATATTTT	CASSYGQTNSGNTIYF
TRBV9	15	many	TRBJ2-2	.	TGTGCCAGCAGCCCCCCGGGAACATCGACCGGGGAGCTGTTTTTT	CASSPPGTSTGELFF
TRBV25-1	14	once	TRBJ1-3	.	TGTGCCAGCAGTGAGATTGGTCCTGGAAACACCATATATTTT	CASSEIGPGNTIYF
TRBV7-3	14	.	TRBJ2-6	TRBD1	TGTGCCACCCCTGACAGGGCCGGGGCCAACGTCCTGACTTTC	CATPDRAGANVLTF